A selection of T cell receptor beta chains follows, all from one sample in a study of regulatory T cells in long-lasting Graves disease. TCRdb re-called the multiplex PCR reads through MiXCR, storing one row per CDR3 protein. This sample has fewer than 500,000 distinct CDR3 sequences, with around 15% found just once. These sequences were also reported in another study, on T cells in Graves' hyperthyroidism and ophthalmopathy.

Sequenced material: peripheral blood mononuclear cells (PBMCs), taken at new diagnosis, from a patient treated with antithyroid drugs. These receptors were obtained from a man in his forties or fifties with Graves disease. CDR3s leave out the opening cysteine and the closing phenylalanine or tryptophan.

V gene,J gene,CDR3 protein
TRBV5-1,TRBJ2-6,ASSLEREGRGANVLT
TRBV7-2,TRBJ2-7,ASSSRGGSGYEQY
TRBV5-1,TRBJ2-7,ASSSGQGVRSYEQY
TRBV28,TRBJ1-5,ASSENQPQH
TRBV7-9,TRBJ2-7,ASSLRAGGLEQY
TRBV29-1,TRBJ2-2,SVGRGRDTGELF
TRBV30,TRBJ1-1,AWSPPLSTGGGTEAF
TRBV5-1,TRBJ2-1,ASSIGLVGNEQF
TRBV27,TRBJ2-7,ASSSTSGAWEQY
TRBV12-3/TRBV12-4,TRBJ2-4,ASTSPGGQSIQY
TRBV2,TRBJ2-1,ASSETGGWEQF
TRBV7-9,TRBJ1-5,ASSSGGGSQPQH
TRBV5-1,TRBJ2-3,ASSIRRGRTDTQY
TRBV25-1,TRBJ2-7,ASSEEAPGSYEQY
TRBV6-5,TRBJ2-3,ASSLGTSPDTQY
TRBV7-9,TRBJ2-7,ASSGEGRTILREQY
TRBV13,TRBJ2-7,ASSARDRFSYEQY
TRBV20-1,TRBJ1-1,SAGPRTGPEAF
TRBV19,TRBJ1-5,ASSIVGGRPYSNQPQH
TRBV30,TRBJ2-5,AWSRDNQETQY
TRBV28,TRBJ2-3,ASSWEVHTDTQY
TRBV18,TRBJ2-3,ASSLGLRDTQY
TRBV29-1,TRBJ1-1,SGRDGSGGG
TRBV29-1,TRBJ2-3,SGTTDTDTQY
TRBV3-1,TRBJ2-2,ASSLQTGTGELF
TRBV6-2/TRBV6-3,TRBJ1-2,ASNPPGQGNYGYT
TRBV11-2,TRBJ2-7,ASRSLQGALYEQY
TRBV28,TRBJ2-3,ASKDRGSSDTQY
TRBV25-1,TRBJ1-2,ASSESVANYGYT
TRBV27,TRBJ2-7,ASTLEGRNLHEQY
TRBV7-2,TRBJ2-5,ASRGGIGANVLTFGAARETQY
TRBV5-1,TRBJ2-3,ASSSGQSGGPQY
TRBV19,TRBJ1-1,ATGYTEAF
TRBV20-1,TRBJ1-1,SARDQEGNTEAF
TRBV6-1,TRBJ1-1,ASSGSTLNTEAF
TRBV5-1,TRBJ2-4,ASSSKTGSGKGNIQY
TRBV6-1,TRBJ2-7,ASSVSSYELY
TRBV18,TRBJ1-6,ASSPGSTGVSYNSPLH
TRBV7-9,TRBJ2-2,ASSLTTGGYTGELF
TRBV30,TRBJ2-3,AWSGQSTDTQY
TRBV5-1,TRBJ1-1,ASSLEGTEKKAF
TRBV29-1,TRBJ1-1,SAVGQGVTEAF